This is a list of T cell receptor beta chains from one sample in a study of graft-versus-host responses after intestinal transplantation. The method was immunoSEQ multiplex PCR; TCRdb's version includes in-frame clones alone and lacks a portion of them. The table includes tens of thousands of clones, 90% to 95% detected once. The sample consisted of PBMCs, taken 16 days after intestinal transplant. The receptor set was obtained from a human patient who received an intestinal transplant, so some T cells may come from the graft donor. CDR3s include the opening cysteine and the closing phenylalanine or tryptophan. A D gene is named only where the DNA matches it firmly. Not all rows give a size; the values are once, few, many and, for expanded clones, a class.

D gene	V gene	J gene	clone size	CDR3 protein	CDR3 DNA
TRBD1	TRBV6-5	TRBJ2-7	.	CASSSTGDEQYF	TGTGCCAGCAGTTCCACAGGGGACGAGCAGTACTTC
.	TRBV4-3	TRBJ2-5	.	CASSQGLQETQYF	TGCGCCAGCAGCCAAGGACTACAAGAGACCCAGTACTTC
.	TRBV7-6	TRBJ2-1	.	CASSLAVYNEQFF	TGTGCCAGCAGCTTAGCGGTTTACAATGAGCAGTTCTTC
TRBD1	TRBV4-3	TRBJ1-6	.	CASSQGQALRGSSPLHF	TGCGCCAGCAGCCAGGGACAGGCCCTAAGGGGTTCGTCACCCCTCCACTTT
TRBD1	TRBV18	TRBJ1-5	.	CASPSSGGRNQPQHF	TGTGCCAGCCCGAGTTCAGGGGGCCGGAATCAGCCCCAGCATTTT
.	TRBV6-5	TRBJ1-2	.	CASSYSGGDYGYTF	TGTGCCAGCAGTTACTCAGGGGGGGACTATGGCTACACCTTC
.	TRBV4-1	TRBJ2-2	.	CASSQNTGELFF	TGCGCCAGCAGCCAAAATACCGGGGAGCTGTTTTTT
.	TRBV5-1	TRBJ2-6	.	CASSSAIGTGANVLTF	TGCGCCAGCAGCTCAGCGATAGGTACCGGGGCCAACGTCCTGACTTTC
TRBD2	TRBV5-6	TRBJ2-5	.	CASSYSGRHQETQYF	TGTGCCAGCAGCTATAGCGGGAGGCACCAAGAGACCCAGTACTTC
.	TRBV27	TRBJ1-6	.	CASSLWTSNNSPLHF	TGTGCCAGCAGTCTCTGGACAAGTAATAATTCACCCCTCCACTTT
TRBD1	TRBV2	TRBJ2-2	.	CASRRTGEFTGELFF	TGTGCCAGCAGGAGGACAGGGGAATTCACCGGGGAGCTGTTTTTT
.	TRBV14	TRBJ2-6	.	CASSPHRIGNVLTF	TGTGCCAGCAGCCCCCACCGTATCGGCAACGTCCTGACTTTC
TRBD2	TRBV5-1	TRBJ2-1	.	CASSFSGSPNEQFF	TGCGCCAGCAGCTTTAGCGGGAGCCCTAATGAGCAGTTCTTC
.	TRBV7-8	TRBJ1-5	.	CASSLNSNQPQHF	TGTGCCAGCAGCTTAAACAGCAATCAGCCCCAGCATTTT
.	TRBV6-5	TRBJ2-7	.	CASSYEAGSSYEQYF	TGTGCCAGCAGTTACGAGGCGGGCAGCTCCTACGAGCAGTACTTC
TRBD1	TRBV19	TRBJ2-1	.	CASSRTGGLSYNEQFF	TGTGCCAGTAGTCGGACAGGGGGCCTGTCCTACAATGAGCAGTTCTTC
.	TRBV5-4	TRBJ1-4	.	CASSSKMAANEKLFF	TGTGCCAGCAGCTCGAAGATGGCGGCTAATGAAAAACTGTTTTTT
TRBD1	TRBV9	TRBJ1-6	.	CASSVDPWGQGDSPLHF	TGTGCCAGCAGCGTAGACCCTTGGGGACAGGGAGATTCACCCCTCCACTTT
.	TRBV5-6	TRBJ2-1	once	CASSSISGTTYNEQFF	TGTGCCAGCAGCTCGATCTCCGGGACAACCTACAATGAGCAGTTCTTC
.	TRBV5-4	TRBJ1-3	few	CASSLLGVRNTIYF	TGTGCCAGCAGCTTGCTCGGCGTCCGAAACACCATATATTTT
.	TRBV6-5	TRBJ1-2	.	CASSYATRQGGYTF	TGTGCCAGCAGTTACGCGACCCGACAAGGAGGCTACACCTTC
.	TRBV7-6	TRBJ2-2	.	CASSAHTGATGELFF	TGTGCCAGCAGCGCCCATACCGGGGCCACCGGGGAGCTGTTTTTT
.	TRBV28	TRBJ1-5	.	CASRGLSGNQPQHF	TGTGCCAGCCGGGGGTTGTCTGGCAATCAGCCCCAGCATTTT
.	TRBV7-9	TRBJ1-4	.	CASSLLPGDSNEKLFF	TGTGCCAGCAGCTTATTGCCCGGGGATTCTAATGAAAAACTGTTTTTT